This T cell receptor beta chain was recovered during a study of blood T cell repertoires in COVID-19. Study-level background: PBMCs, B-cell-depleted T cells, or T cells were the source of the cDNA or gDNA that made up the material.

Germline V gene data show CDR1 as SGHNT and CDR2 as YYREEE (reference sequence). The ends lost 6 bases at V and 4 bases at J; junction bases unmatched: 8. This CDR3 comprises 14 residues. A single count supports this clone. Original handling: By means of reference gene primer amplification, nucleated cell counts were estimated. Only in-frame clones appear in the TCRdb table, and some are missing; sequencing was by immunoSEQ multiplex PCR. The V and J calls and clone size come from that table; D and trimming were worked out from the DNA. Of tens of thousands of clones listed, over 70% were seen once; the top ten hold less than 5.5%.

The chain couples TRBV5-4 to TRBJ2-5; TRBD2 matches 8 bases. The source material was peripheral blood. The TCR sequence derives from a human donor in a cohort sampled during active COVID-19. The CDR3 sequence is CASTQRGPGETQYF. The CDR3 DNA sequence: TGTGCCAGCACCCAGCGGGGGCCAGGAGAGACCCAGTACTTC.